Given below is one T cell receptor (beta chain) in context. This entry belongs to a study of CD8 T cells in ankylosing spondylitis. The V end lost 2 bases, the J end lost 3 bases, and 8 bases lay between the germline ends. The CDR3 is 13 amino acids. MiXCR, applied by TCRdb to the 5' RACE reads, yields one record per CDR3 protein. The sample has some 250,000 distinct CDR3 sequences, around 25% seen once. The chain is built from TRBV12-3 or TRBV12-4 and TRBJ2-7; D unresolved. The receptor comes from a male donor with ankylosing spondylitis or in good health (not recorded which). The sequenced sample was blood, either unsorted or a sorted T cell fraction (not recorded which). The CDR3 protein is CASSLRQHYEQYF. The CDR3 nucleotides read TGTGCCAGCAGTTTACGGCAGCACTACGAGCAGTACTTC.